The clone carrying this TCR beta chain was observed a handful of times. The antigen remains unidentified. Patients were ineligible given autoimmune disease history or systemic immunosuppression. This sample is drawn from a study of OX40 agonist ivuxolimab in advanced cancers. Study summary: Dose-escalation patients were diagnosed with hepatocellular carcinoma, melanoma, renal cell cancer or head and neck cancer. Participants, 82.7% male, averaged roughly 60 years of age, ranging from roughly 23 to 90.

Sequenced by immunoSEQ multiplex PCR; TCRdb stores in-frame clones only, minus some. Found here are under 40,000 clones, 65% to 80% of them singletons; the top ten hold around 13%. Study findings and constraints: What antigens the expanded peripheral T cells recognized was never established.

Germline CDR1 and CDR2: SGHTA and FQGNSA. The CDR3 has 15 residues. V was clipped by 1 base and J by 3 bases, with 12 bases between them. Sample: CD4+ or CD8+ T cells sorted from blood, taken in a trial of the OX40 agonist ivuxolimab. The TCR sequence derives from an adult with an advanced solid tumor such as melanoma, head and neck, liver or kidney cancer. This chain uses TRBV7-2 with TRBJ1-1; D uncertain. This CDR3 is CASSLVPGWDTEAFF. The CDR3, as DNA: TGTGCCAGCAGCTTAGTTCCGGGATGGGACACTGAAGCTTTCTTT.